Listed below are T cell receptor beta chains from one sample, sequenced in a study of blood T cell repertoires in COVID-19. TCRdb keeps only in-frame clones here, not all; method: immunoSEQ multiplex PCR. Here the sample spans roughly 80,000 clones, around 80% being singletons. The sample consisted of peripheral blood. The receptors stem from a human donor in a cohort sampled during active COVID-19. Both conserved end residues are part of each CDR3. D genes are given only for firm matches. A clone size is listed for some rows: how often the clone was seen (once, few, many), or a class if it is expanded.

TRBJ2-3 TRBV7-9 . . CASSSPVSADTQYF TGTGCCAGCAGCTCCCCCGTCTCCGCAGATACGCAGTATTTT
TRBJ1-2 TRBV12-3/TRBV12-4 TRBD1 . CASSGTGGYTF TGTGCCAGCAGCGGGACAGGAGGCTACACCTTC
TRBJ2-1 TRBV19 TRBD1 . CASRNQGQGYNEQFF TGTGCCAGTAGGAATCAGGGACAGGGGTACAATGAGCAGTTCTTC
TRBJ1-2 TRBV28 . many CASSLRSWHTF TGTGCCAGCAGTCTCCGGAGTTGGCACACCTTC
TRBJ2-3 TRBV5-8 TRBD2 . CATPREGLDTQYF TGTGCCACCCCTCGGGAGGGGTTAGATACGCAGTATTTT
TRBJ2-2 TRBV27 . . CASSLGASTGELFF TGTGCCAGCAGTTTAGGTGCGTCCACCGGGGAGCTGTTTTTT
TRBJ1-5 TRBV12-3/TRBV12-4 . . CASSFLNQPQHF TGTGCCAGCAGTTTCCTCAATCAGCCCCAGCATTTT
TRBJ2-5 TRBV4-1 TRBD1 . CASSQRWWQGASETQYF TGCGCCAGCAGCCAACGATGGTGGCAGGGGGCGAGCGAGACCCAGTACTTC
TRBJ2-1 TRBV5-1 TRBD2 . CASSLARGAYNEQFF TGCGCCAGCAGCTTGGCCCGGGGGGCCTACAATGAGCAGTTCTTC
TRBJ2-1 TRBV6-4 . . CASSAGRGKQFF TGTGCCAGCAGTGCTGGGCGGGGTAAGCAGTTCTTC
TRBJ1-4 TRBV18 TRBD1 . CASSPQQGAYEKLFF TGTGCCAGCTCACCTCAGCAGGGGGCGTATGAAAAACTGTTTTTT
TRBJ1-6 TRBV7-2 . once CASSPTANNSPLHF TGTGCCAGCAGCCCGACAGCAAATAATTCACCCCTCCACTTT
TRBJ2-7 TRBV7-2 TRBD1 few CASSSRTGTYEQYF TGTGCCAGCAGTTCAAGGACAGGGACCTACGAGCAGTACTTC
TRBJ1-2 TRBV4-1 TRBD1 . CASSQDQTGGDYGYTF TGCGCCAGCAGCCAAGACCAGACAGGGGGCGACTATGGCTACACCTTC
TRBJ2-1 TRBV14 . . CASSRLMYEQFF TGTGCCAGCAGCCGGCTGATGTATGAGCAGTTCTTC
TRBJ2-2 TRBV11-2 . few CASSLVSYTGELFF TGTGCCAGCAGCTTAGTCTCCTACACCGGGGAGCTGTTTTTT
TRBJ1-3 TRBV28 TRBD1 many CASRGDSARNTIYF TGTGCCAGCAGGGGGGACAGCGCAAGAAACACCATATATTTT
TRBJ1-5 TRBV29-1 TRBD1 few CSPRGTGVNQPQHF TGCAGCCCTAGAGGGACAGGGGTAAATCAGCCCCAGCATTTT